This T cell receptor beta chain was sequenced in a study of blood T cells in healthy people across ages. Whole-study results and caveats: PBMCs were not sorted, which prevented a conclusive comparison of naive versus antigen-experienced cells.

This clonotype was counted ten times or more. What it binds is not known. It was with a sample-barcoded 5' primer and a J-beta primer mix that a second PCR of roughly 6 to 12 cycles was run. TCRdb ran MiXCR on the 5' RACE reads and lists one entry per CDR3 protein. The repertoire holds more than 800,000 distinct CDR3 sequences, with roughly 26% as singletons. After removal of 5 bases from V and 4 bases from J, the junction contained 8 bases not matched to a gene. This CDR3 is built from 15 residues. This rearrangement joins TRBV12-3 or TRBV12-4 to TRBJ2-1; 7 nucleotides line up with TRBD2. This clonotype was sampled from a woman older than 75 in good health. Sample: blood. The DNA of the CDR3 is TGTGCCAGCAGTGGGGGGGAATATAATTACAATGAGCAGTTCTTC. It yields the protein CASSGGEYNYNEQFF.